This T cell receptor (beta chain) was recorded in a study of blood T cell repertoires in COVID-19. Study-level information: From T cells, B-cell-depleted T cells, or PBMCs came the material, which was cDNA or gDNA.

Germline-derived CDR1 and CDR2 are MNHEY and SVGEGT. V was clipped by 4 bases and J by 5 bases, with 8 bases between them. The CDR3 has 12 amino acids. Per the original methods: Cell counts per sample came from amplifying reference gene primers. Data came from immunoSEQ multiplex PCR; TCRdb stores just in-frame clones and leaves some out. The V and J calls and clone size were taken over from that table, and D and trimming were inferred from the DNA. The sample consists of around 310,000 clones, nearly 90% of them appearing once. The rearrangement uses TRBV6-2 or TRBV6-3 and TRBJ2-5; maybe TRBD2 (6 bases). The sequence came from a woman in her thirties or forties with COVID-19, enrolled during active disease. Sample: peripheral blood. CDR3 amino acids: CASSFLAETQYF. CDR3 coding DNA: TGTGCCAGCAGTTTTCTAGCGGAGACCCAGTACTTC.